This T cell receptor beta chain stems from a study of blood T cell repertoires in COVID-19. This clone was found a few times. Germline CDR1 WNHNN, CDR2 SYGVQD (reference sequence). V was cut by 5 bases and J by 9 bases, with 14 bases left in between. The CDR3 runs 13 residues. Original processing notes: The assay estimated nucleated cells by amplifying reference gene primers. Method: immunoSEQ multiplex PCR; TCRdb's copy keeps in-frame clones and lacks some. That table is the source of V, J and clone size, and D and trimming were worked out from the DNA. The repertoire holds 260,000 or so clones, with around 90% as singletons.

The origin of this receptor is a human donor in a cohort sampled during active COVID-19. J is TRBJ2-1 and V is TRBV10-1; D perhaps matches TRBD1 (5 bases). Material for sequencing was peripheral blood. CDR3 nucleotides: TGCGCCAGCAGTCAGACAGCAGCCGCTGAGCAGTTCTTC. It is translated as CASSQTAAAEQFF.